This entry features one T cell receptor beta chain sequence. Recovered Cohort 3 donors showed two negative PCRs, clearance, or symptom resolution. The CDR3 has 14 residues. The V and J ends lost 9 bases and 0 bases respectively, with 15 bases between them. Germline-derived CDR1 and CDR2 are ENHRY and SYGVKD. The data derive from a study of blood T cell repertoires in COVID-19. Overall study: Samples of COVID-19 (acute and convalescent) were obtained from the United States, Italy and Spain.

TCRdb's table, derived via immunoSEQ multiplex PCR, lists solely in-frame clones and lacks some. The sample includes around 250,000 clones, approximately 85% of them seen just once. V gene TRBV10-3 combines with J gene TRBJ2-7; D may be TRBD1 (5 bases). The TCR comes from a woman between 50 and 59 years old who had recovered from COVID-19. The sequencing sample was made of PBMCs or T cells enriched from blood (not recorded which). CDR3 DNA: TGTGCCATATCCAGGGCCCCAAACTCCTACGAGCAGTACTTC. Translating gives CAISRAPNSYEQYF.